This is a list of T cell receptor beta chains from one sample in a study of cytotoxic CD8 clonotypes in ibrutinib-treated CLL. Assay: immunoSEQ multiplex PCR; the TCRdb copy retains only in-frame clones and omits some. In the table there are about 300,000 clones, around 77% of which are singletons. Sequences were derived from PBMCs, sampled at disease progression, from a patient treated with ibrutinib. The origin of the receptors is a human donor with chronic lymphocytic leukemia. CDR3s include the opening cysteine and the closing phenylalanine or tryptophan. D genes are given only for firm matches. The size entry is marked missing in some rows and otherwise reads once, few, many or a size class.

D gene	J gene	clone size	V gene	CDR3 protein	CDR3 DNA
-	TRBJ1-5	once	TRBV4-1	CASSLKNGGTGNQPQHF	TGCGCCAGCAGCCTCAAAAATGGTGGCACAGGCAATCAGCCCCAGCATTTT
-	TRBJ1-1	-	TRBV7-2	CASSLGGGPGAFF	TGTGCCAGCAGCTTAGGTGGGGGTCCCGGAGCTTTCTTT
-	TRBJ2-7	-	TRBV27	CASSPEFSYEQYF	TGTGCCAGCAGCCCGGAGTTTTCCTACGAGCAGTACTTC
-	TRBJ2-1	-	TRBV7-5	CVRSFKIFSRRESYNEQFF	TGTGTCAGAAGCTTTAAAATTTTCTCCCGGCGGGAATCCTACAATGAGCAGTTCTTC
TRBD1	TRBJ1-2	few	TRBV18	CASSPIQGARRSGYTF	TGTGCCAGCTCACCTATACAGGGGGCGCGCCGCTCGGGCTACACCTTC
-	TRBJ1-6	-	TRBV7-8	CASSPYGYNSPLHF	TGTGCCAGCAGCCCCTACGGCTATAATTCACCCCTCCACTTT
-	TRBJ2-1	-	TRBV5-1	CASSPSPPSSYNEQFF	TGCGCCAGCAGCCCCTCCCCGCCTAGCTCCTACAATGAGCAGTTCTTC
TRBD2	TRBJ2-2	-	TRBV18	CASSPILSGSPPGELFF	TGTGCCAGCTCACCAATACTTAGCGGGAGTCCGCCCGGGGAGCTGTTTTTT
-	TRBJ1-2	few	TRBV12-5	CASGLLRTENYGYTF	TGTGCTAGTGGTTTGCTGCGGACAGAAAACTATGGCTACACCTTC
-	TRBJ2-2	-	TRBV19	CASSIEGAGAGELFF	TGTGCCAGTAGTATTGAGGGCGCAGGGGCCGGGGAGCTGTTTTTT
TRBD1	TRBJ1-2	-	TRBV18	CASSPDRGYYGYTF	TGTGCCAGCTCACCCGACAGGGGCTACTATGGCTACACCTTC
TRBD1	TRBJ1-2	few	TRBV30	CAWSVTGGPYGYTF	TGTGCCTGGAGCGTTACAGGGGGCCCCTATGGCTACACCTTC
-	TRBJ2-1	-	TRBV5-1	CASSGRVGGEQFF	TGCGCCAGCAGCGGGCGGGTGGGCGGTGAGCAGTTCTTC
TRBD1	TRBJ2-4	-	TRBV2	CASSGDRGGGNIQYF	TGTGCCAGCAGTGGGGACAGGGGAGGTGGAAACATTCAGTACTTC
-	TRBJ2-1	-	TRBV6-6	CASSYSKEGNEQFF	TGTGCCAGCAGTTACTCGAAGGAGGGGAATGAGCAGTTCTTC
TRBD1	TRBJ2-5	few	TRBV2	CATVETGFRETQYF	TGTGCCACCGTAGAGACAGGGTTTCGAGAGACCCAGTACTTC
-	TRBJ1-3	once	TRBV6-1	CASSTSSGNTIYF	TGTGCCAGCAGTACAAGCTCTGGAAACACCATATATTTT
TRBD2	TRBJ2-7	-	TRBV29-1	CSVSFSGRAYEQYF	TGCAGCGTCTCTTTTAGCGGGAGGGCCTACGAGCAGTACTTC
-	TRBJ2-3	-	TRBV14	CASSRGLTDTQYF	TGTGCCAGCAGCCGGGGCCTCACAGATACGCAGTATTTT
TRBD2	TRBJ2-2	-	TRBV28	CASTLRLAGAANTGELFF	TGTGCCAGCACCCTGAGACTAGCGGGAGCGGCGAACACCGGGGAGCTGTTTTTT
-	TRBJ1-4	few	TRBV28	CASNSPANEKLFF	TGTGCCAGCAATTCGCCCGCTAATGAAAAACTGTTTTTT
-	TRBJ2-3	-	TRBV7-6	CASSLLGTSTDTQYF	TGTGCCAGCAGCTTACTGGGAACTAGCACAGATACGCAGTATTTT
-	TRBJ1-2	-	TRBV29-1	CSGKGGANYGYTF	TGCAGCGGAAAAGGGGGGGCAAACTATGGCTACACCTTC
-	TRBJ1-2	-	TRBV2	CASSVSGQYPYGYTF	TGTGCCAGCAGTGTTTCGGGACAATATCCCTATGGCTACACCTTC
-	TRBJ2-5	-	TRBV9	CASSVVVSVQETQYF	TGTGCCAGCAGCGTAGTCGTAAGTGTACAAGAGACCCAGTACTTC
TRBD1	TRBJ2-1	-	TRBV18	CASSYGTGVYNEQFF	TGTGCCAGCTCATATGGGACAGGGGTATACAATGAGCAGTTCTTC
TRBD1	TRBJ2-3	-	TRBV7-8	CASSLAGQAAHAF	TGTGCCAGCAGCTTAGCCGGACAGGCAGCTCATGCTTTT
-	TRBJ2-7	-	TRBV7-2	CASSLVVGASSYEQYF	TGTGCCAGCAGCTTAGTAGTGGGAGCCAGCTCCTACGAGCAGTACTTC
-	TRBJ2-7	-	TRBV5-1	CASSASLSSYEQYF	TGCGCCAGCAGCGCAAGTTTGAGCTCCTACGAGCAGTACTTC
-	TRBJ2-5	-	TRBV29-1	CSVSILRGLLEETQYF	TGCAGCGTTTCAATACTCCGGGGCCTATTGGAGGAGACCCAGTACTTC
-	TRBJ2-7	-	TRBV27	CASSLSHLTYEQYF	TGTGCCAGCAGTTTGTCACACCTAACCTACGAGCAGTACTTC
TRBD2	TRBJ2-7	-	TRBV2	CASSEALREVEQYF	TGTGCCAGCAGTGAAGCGCTTCGGGAGGTCGAGCAGTACTTC
-	TRBJ1-6	-	TRBV27	CASSSSGRNNSPLHF	TGTGCCAGCAGTTCCTCGGGCCGGAATAATTCACCCCTCCACTTT
-	TRBJ2-7	few	TRBV10-3	CAIASGDEQYF	TGTGCCATCGCTTCAGGGGACGAGCAGTACTTC
-	TRBJ2-7	-	TRBV6-5	CASSYSNEQYF	TGTGCCAGCAGTTACTCGAACGAGCAGTACTTC
TRBD2	TRBJ2-7	-	TRBV5-1	CASSLLLAGVEQYF	TGCGCCAGCAGCTTGCTACTAGCGGGTGTCGAGCAGTACTTC
-	TRBJ2-2	-	TRBV6-1	CASNLGRAVTGELFF	TGTGCCAGCAATCTGGGCAGGGCCGTCACCGGGGAGCTGTTTTTT
-	TRBJ2-7	-	TRBV9	CASSVGFGEAYEQYF	TGTGCCAGCAGCGTAGGATTTGGGGAAGCCTACGAGCAGTACTTC
-	TRBJ2-2	-	TRBV7-9	CASSHRVRANTGELFF	TGTGCCAGCAGCCACAGGGTGCGAGCGAACACCGGGGAGCTGTTTTTT
-	TRBJ2-7	once	TRBV2	CASTLDRSSYEQYF	TGTGCCAGCACCCTAGACAGGAGCTCCTACGAGCAGTACTTC
TRBD1	TRBJ2-7	-	TRBV10-2	CASSESPDRGAGQYF	TGCGCCAGCAGTGAGAGCCCGGACAGGGGCGCGGGACAGTACTTC
TRBD2	TRBJ2-2	once	TRBV19	CASTLEGGYTGELFF	TGTGCCAGTACCCTGGAGGGAGGGTACACCGGGGAGCTGTTTTTT
-	TRBJ2-7	few	TRBV10-3	CAISDRQGEQYF	TGTGCCATCAGTGACCGCCAGGGAGAGCAGTACTTC
TRBD1	TRBJ1-1	-	TRBV6-5	CASSYHPGGNTEAFF	TGTGCCAGCAGTTACCACCCAGGGGGAAACACTGAAGCTTTCTTT
TRBD2	TRBJ2-7	-	TRBV4-1	CASSQVPAGLYEQYF	TGCGCCAGCAGCCAAGTCCCAGCGGGACTCTACGAGCAGTACTTC
TRBD1	TRBJ1-2	-	TRBV28	CASILTGGHYGYTF	TGTGCCAGCATACTGACAGGGGGCCACTATGGCTACACCTTC